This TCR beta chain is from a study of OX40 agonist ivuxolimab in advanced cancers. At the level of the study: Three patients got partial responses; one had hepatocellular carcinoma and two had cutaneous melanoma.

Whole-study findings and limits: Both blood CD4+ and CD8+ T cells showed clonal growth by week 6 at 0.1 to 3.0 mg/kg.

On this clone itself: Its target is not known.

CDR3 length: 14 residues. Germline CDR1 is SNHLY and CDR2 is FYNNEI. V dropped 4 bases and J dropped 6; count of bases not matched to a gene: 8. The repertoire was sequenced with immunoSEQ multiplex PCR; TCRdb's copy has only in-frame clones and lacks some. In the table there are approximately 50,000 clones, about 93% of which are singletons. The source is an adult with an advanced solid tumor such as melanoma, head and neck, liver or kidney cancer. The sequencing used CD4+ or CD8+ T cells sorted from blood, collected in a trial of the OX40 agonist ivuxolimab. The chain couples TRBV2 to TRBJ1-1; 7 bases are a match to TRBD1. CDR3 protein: CASSARGGLAEAFF. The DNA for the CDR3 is TGTGCCAGCAGTGCCAGGGGGGGCCTGGCTGAAGCTTTCTTT.